The clone carrying this T cell receptor beta chain was counted once. The data were taken from a study of blood T cell repertoires in COVID-19. Background on the study: Sites across the United States, Italy and Spain contributed samples from acute and convalescent COVID-19. PBMCs, B-cell-depleted T cells, or T cells provided the cDNA or gDNA that made up the material.

Original processing notes: Reference gene primer amplification yielded estimated nucleated cell counts. Libraries were prepared by immunoSEQ multiplex PCR; TCRdb keeps only in-frame clonotypes and omits some of them. That table gives V, J and clone size, and the DNA gave D and trimming. Of 200,000 to 250,000 clones detected, around 81% appear once; the ten largest clones hold 4.5% to 7%. This sequence was found in a woman in her 70s with acute or convalescent COVID-19. Sample: peripheral blood.

The CDR3 region has the DNA TGTGCCAGCAGCCAAGGCGGCAGCCAAGAGACCCAGTACTTC. Translating gives CASSQGGSQETQYF. This chain uses TRBV3-1 (or the pseudogene TRBV3-2) with TRBJ2-5; D remains ambiguous. The germline V gene has CDR1 LGHDT and CDR2 YNNKEL (reference sequence). The CDR3 is 14 amino acids. V lost 1 base and J 1 base, leaving 7 bases between the germline ends.